The sequence of this T cell receptor (beta chain) was determined in a study of post-analysis software for immune sequencing data. As for the study in general: The disease courses spanned relapsing-remitting, secondary progressive and progressive-relapsing forms of multiple sclerosis. Points from the study as a whole: Five TRBV segments, TRBV5-6, TRBV5-1 and TRBV20-1 among them, were found more frequent in patients than controls. The study found significantly lower normalized Chao1 diversity in multiple sclerosis patients than in controls.

Notes on this clonotype: Its antigen remains unknown.

This CDR3 has 12 residues. The germline V and J ends were trimmed by 0 bases and 12 bases, with 10 bases remaining between them. The V gene's germline CDR1 is SGHKS and CDR2 YYEKEE (reference sequence). cDNA libraries of TCR beta carried unique molecular identifiers. MiXCR, run by TCRdb on the PCR reads, gives a single entry per CDR3 protein. The sample carries roughly 620,000 distinct CDR3 sequences, around 40% recorded once. The chain is built from TRBV5-5 and TRBJ2-1, with a tentative D call TRBD2 (6 bases). The sequenced material came from blood. This TCR came from a girl aged 5-17 years with multiple sclerosis. The CDR3 sequence: CASSLAMGGQFF. CDR3 nucleotides: TGTGCCAGCAGCTTGGCGATGGGGGGGCAGTTCTTC.